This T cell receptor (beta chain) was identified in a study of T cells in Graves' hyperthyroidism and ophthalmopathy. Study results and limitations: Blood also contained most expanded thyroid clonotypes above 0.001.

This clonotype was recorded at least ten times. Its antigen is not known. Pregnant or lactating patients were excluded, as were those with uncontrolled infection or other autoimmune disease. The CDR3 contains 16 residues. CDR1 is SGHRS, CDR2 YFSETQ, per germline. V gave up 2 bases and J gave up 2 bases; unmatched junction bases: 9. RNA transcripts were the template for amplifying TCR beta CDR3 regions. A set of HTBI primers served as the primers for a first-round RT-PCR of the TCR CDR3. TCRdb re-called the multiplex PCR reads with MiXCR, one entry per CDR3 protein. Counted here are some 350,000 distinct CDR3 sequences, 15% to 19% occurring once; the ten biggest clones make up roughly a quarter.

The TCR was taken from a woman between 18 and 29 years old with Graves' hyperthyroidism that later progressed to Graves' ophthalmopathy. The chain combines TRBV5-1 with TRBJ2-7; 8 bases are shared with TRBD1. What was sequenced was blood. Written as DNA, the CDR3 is TGCGCCAGCAGCTTTGTACCACAGGGGGTCCCCTACGAGCAGTACTTC. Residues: CASSFVPQGVPYEQYF. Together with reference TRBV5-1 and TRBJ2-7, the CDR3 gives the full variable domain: KAGVTQTPRYLIKTRGQQVTLSCSPISGHRSVSWYQQTPGQGLQFLFEYFSETQRNKGNFPGRFSGRQFSNSRSEMNVSTLELGDSALYLCASSFVPQGVPYEQYFGPGTRLTVT.